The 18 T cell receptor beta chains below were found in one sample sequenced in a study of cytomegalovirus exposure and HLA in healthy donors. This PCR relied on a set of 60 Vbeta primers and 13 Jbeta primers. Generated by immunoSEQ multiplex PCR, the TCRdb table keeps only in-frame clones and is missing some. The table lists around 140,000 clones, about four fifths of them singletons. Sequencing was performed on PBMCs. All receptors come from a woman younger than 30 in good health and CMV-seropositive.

CDR3 protein: CASSLVAGGNTGELFF. CDR3 DNA sequence: TGTGCCAGCAGCTTAGTGGCGGGGGGGAACACCGGGGAGCTGTTTTTT. The rearrangement links TRBV7-6 to TRBJ2-2, with 8 nucleotides matching TRBD2. The CDR3 runs to 16 residues. Germline CDR1 and CDR2: SGHVS and FNYEAQ. V gave up 1 base and J gave up 1 base; unmatched junction bases: 2. Based on the CDR3 plus reference TRBV7-6 and TRBJ2-2, the full variable domain is GAGVSQSPRYKVTKRGQDVALRCDPISGHVSLYWYRQALGQGPEFLTYFNYEAQQDKSGLPNDRFSAERPEGSISTLTIQRTEQRDSAMYRCASSLVAGGNTGELFFGEGSRLTVL.

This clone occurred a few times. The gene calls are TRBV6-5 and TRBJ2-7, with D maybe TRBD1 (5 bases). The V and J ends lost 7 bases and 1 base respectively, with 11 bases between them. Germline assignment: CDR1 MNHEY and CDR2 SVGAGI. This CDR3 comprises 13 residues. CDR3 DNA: TGTGCCAGCAAACCCCCAGGGTCCTACGAGCAGTACTTC. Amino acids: CASKPPGSYEQYF.

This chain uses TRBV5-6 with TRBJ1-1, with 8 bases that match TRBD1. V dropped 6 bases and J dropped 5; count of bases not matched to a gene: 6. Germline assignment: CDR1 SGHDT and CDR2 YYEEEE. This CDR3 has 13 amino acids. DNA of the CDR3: TGTGCCAGCATCCAGGGGGCCGGGACTGAAGCTTTCTTT. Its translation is CASIQGAGTEAFF. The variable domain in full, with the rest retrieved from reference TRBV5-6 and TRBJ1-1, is DAGVTQSPTHLIKTRGQQVTLRCSPKSGHDTVSWYQQALGQGPQFIFQYYEEEERQRGNFPDRFSGHQFPNYSSELNVNALLLGDSALYLCASIQGAGTEAFFGQGTRLTVV.

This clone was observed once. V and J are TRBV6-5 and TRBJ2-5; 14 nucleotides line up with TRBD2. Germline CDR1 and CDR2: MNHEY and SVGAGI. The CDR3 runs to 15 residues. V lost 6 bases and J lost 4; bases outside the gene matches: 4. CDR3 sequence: CASSLTSGGAETQYF. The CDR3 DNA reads TGTGCCAGCAGCCTGACTAGCGGGGGGGCAGAGACCCAGTACTTC.

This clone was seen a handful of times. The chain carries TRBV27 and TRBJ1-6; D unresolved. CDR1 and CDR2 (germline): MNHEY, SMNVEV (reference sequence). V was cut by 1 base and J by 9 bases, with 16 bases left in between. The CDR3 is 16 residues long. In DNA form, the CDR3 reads TGTGCCAGCAGTTTATTTATAGGTTCAGGTAGTTCACCCCTCCACTTT. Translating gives CASSLFIGSGSSPLHF.

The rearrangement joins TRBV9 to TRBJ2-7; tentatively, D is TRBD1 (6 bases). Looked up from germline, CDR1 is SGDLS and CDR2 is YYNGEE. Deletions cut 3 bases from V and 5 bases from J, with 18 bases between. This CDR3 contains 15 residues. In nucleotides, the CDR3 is TGTGCCAGCAGCGCCACAGGGAGCCAAGGGGACGAGCAGTACTTC. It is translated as CASSATGSQGDEQYF.

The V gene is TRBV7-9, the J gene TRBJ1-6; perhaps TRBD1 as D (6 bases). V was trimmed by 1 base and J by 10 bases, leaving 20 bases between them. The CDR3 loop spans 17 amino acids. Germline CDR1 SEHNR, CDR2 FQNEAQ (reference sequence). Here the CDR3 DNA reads TGTGCCAGCAGCTTAGTTTCAGGGGCCCAGGGTGTCTCACCCCTCCACTTT. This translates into CASSLVSGAQGVSPLHF.

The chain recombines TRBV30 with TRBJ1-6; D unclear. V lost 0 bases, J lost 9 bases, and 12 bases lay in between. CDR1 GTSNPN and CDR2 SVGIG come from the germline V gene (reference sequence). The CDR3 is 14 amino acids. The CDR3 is CAWSVSGMGSPLHF. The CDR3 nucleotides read TGTGCCTGGAGTGTATCCGGGATGGGTTCACCCCTCCACTTT.

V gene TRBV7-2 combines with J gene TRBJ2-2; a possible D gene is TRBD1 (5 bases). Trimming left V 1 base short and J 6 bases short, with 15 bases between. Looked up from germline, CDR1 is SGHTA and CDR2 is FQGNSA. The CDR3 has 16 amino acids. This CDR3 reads CASSLGGRELAGELFF. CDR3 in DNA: TGTGCCAGCAGCTTAGGGGGCAGGGAATTGGCCGGGGAGCTGTTTTTT.

This CDR3 reads CASSLFPDSPLHF. DNA of the CDR3: TGCGCCAGCAGCTTGTTTCCCGATTCACCCCTCCACTTT. This chain links TRBV5-1 with TRBJ1-6, with no clear D. V lost 1 base and J 8 bases, leaving 7 bases between the germline ends. Germline V gene sequence: CDR1 SGHRS, CDR2 YFSETQ. This CDR3 is 13 amino acids long. Using reference TRBV5-1 and TRBJ1-6 for the parts outside the CDR3, the full variable domain is KAGVTQTPRYLIKTRGQQVTLSCSPISGHRSVSWYQQTPGQGLQFLFEYFSETQRNKGNFPGRFSGRQFSNSRSEMNVSTLELGDSALYLCASSLFPDSPLHFGNGTRLTVT.

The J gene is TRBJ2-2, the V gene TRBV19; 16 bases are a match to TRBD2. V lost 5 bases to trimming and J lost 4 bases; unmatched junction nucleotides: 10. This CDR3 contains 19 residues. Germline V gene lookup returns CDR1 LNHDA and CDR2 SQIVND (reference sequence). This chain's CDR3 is CASSPWGTSGGAVTGELFF. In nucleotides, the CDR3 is TGTGCCAGTAGTCCCTGGGGGACTAGCGGGGGGGCCGTCACCGGGGAGCTGTTTTTT. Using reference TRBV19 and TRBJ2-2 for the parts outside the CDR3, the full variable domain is DGGITQSPKYLFRKEGQNVTLSCEQNLNHDAMYWYRQDPGQGLRLIYYSQIVNDFQKGDIAEGYSVSREKKESFPLTVTSAQKNPTAFYLCASSPWGTSGGAVTGELFFGEGSRLTVL.

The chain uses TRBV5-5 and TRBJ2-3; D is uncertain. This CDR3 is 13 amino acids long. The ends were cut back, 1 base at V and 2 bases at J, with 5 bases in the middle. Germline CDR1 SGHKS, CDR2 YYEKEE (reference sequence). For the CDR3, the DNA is TGTGCCAGCAGCTTGCTATTCACAGATACGCAGTATTTT. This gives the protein CASSLLFTDTQYF.

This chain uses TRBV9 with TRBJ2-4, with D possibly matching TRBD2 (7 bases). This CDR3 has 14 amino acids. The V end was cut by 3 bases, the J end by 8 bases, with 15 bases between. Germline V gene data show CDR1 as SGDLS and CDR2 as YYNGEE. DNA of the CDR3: TGTGCCAGCAGCGGCGGGAAGGGGGGGGACATTCAGTACTTC. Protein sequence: CASSGGKGGDIQYF.

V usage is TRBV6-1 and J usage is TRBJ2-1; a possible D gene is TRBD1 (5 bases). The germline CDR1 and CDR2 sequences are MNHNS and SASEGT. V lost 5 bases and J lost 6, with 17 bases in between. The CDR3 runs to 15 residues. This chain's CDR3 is CASSSQGGSVNEQFF. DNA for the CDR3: TGTGCCAGCAGTTCGCAGGGTGGGTCTGTCAATGAGCAGTTCTTC.

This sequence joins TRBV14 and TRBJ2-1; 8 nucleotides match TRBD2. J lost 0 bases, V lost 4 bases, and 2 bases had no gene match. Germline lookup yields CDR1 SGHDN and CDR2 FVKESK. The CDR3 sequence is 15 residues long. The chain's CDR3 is CASSPSGGSYNEQFF. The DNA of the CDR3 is TGTGCCAGCAGCCCCAGCGGGGGCTCCTACAATGAGCAGTTCTTC. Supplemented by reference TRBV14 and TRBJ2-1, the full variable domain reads EAGVTQFPSHSVIEKGQTVTLRCDPISGHDNLYWYRRVMGKEIKFLLHFVKESKQDESGMPNNRFLAERTGGTYSTLKVQPAELEDSGVYFCASSPSGGSYNEQFFGPGTRLTVL.

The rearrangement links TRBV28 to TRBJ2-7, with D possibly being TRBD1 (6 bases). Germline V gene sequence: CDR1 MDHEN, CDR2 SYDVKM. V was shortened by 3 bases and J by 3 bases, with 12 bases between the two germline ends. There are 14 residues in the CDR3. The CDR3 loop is CASSFYGGGYEQYF. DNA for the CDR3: TGTGCCAGCAGTTTCTATGGGGGCGGCTACGAGCAGTACTTC.

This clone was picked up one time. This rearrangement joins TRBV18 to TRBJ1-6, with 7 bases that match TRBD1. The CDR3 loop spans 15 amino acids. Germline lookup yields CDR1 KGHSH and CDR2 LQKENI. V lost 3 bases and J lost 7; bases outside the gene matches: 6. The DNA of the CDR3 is TGTGCCAGCTCACCCCGGGACAGCCTAAATTCACCCCTCCACTTT. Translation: CASSPRDSLNSPLHF.

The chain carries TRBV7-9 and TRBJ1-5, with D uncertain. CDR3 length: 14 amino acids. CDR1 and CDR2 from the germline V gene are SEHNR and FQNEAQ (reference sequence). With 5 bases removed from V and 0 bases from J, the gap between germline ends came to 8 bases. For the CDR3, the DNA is TGTGCCAGCAGCGACCTAGATAGCAATCAGCCCCAGCATTTT. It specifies CASSDLDSNQPQHF.